The entry below gives a single T cell receptor beta chain sequence along with its context. This specimen belongs to a study of control samples from healthy donors and cancer patients. From germline, CDR1 is WNHNN and CDR2 SYGVQD (reference sequence). The CDR3 is made up of 15 amino acids. Trimming removed 6 bases from V and 6 bases from J; junction bases left unmatched: 10. Only in-frame clones appear in the TCRdb table, and some are missing; sequencing was by immunoSEQ multiplex PCR. The sample holds fewer than 200,000 clones, approximately 90% seen once. Sequenced input: blood. V is TRBV10-1 and J is TRBJ2-3; TRBD1 matches at 9 bases. The clonotype was recovered from a man aged 25 to 45 in good health. The CDR3 here is CASSPGTGRRDTQYF. The CDR3 DNA reads TGCGCCAGCAGCCCCGGGACAGGGCGGAGGGATACGCAGTATTTT.